This entry is about one T cell receptor beta chain. A single count supports this clone. Its antigen has not been determined. Per-base quality was not reported, and no clone a single base away is much larger than it. This sample is drawn from a study of shared clonotypes between healthy human individuals (TCRdb year 2020). Turning to the overall study: Three men and a couple of women, aged 18 to 49 years, made up the cohort. To increase sequencing depth and limit assay-specific biases, different laboratories used diverse techniques to prepare libraries and sequence TCR repertoires. Each donor's leukapheresis produced roughly between about 0.8 and 8.9 billion PBMCs. The study deeply sequenced blood TCR repertoires of roughly five healthy adults to estimate repertoire size and the extent of clonotype sharing between individuals. For each donor, CD4 naive and CD4 memory were each run on three plates, CD8 naive on two plates, and CD8 memory on one plate. Points the paper makes about the study in general: Approximately 5% of naive CD4, around 3.5% of naive CD8, approximately 2% of memory CD4, and 0.4% of memory CD8 clonotypes were shared across several donors. Compared with non-shared clonotypes, clonotypes shared by all four sorted-subset donors had higher generation probabilities. Sampling was restricted to blood, and TCR repertoires in tissues likely differ from the TCR repertoires found in blood. Based on pairwise subsampling, the degree of clonotype sharing among donors was expected to be affected by sequencing depth. Naive subsets generally had larger estimated clonotype richness than memory subsets did. The genetic and exposure-history diversity represented was limited by the small number of donors. Rarefaction of sorted-subset datasets indicated incomplete sequencing despite the large sequencing depth.

Using the deep immunoSEQ assay, TCR CDR3 regions were amplified from genomic DNA by multiplex PCR. Genomic DNA extracted from each cell subset was distributed evenly over all wells of several immunoSEQ 96-well plates, and each plate served as one replicate. For sorted subsets, each replicate PCR was loaded with about 0.2 ug genomic DNA, equivalent to 30,000 or so T cell genomes. Purified libraries were quantified with a Qubit 3.0 fluorometer, sized on a Bioanalyzer 2100, and re-quantified with the KAPA Library Quantification kit. Each immunoSEQ 96-well plate was sequenced on its own single-read 150-cycle Illumina NextSeq 550 flow cell. The original methods were these. Because only junctional sequences without quality scores were contained in the immunoSEQ output, filtering matching that applied to full-length reads could not be performed. To assign V/J genes and CDR3, sequences were annotated against IMGT germline references using PyIR, a Python wrapper for IgBLAST v1.9. Reads were removed for weak V/J assignments (E-value above 1e-6), missing CDR3, stop codons, out-of-frame junctions, or ambiguous translated residues. V3J clonotypes were defined by identical inferred V gene, J gene, and CDR3 amino acid sequence. Percentage overlap between repertoires was computed as shared unique clonotypes divided by the size of the smaller repertoire. Three approaches were used to assess repertoire richness: RTK rarefaction, the Chao1 estimator, and Recon v2.1 estimates of unobserved clonotypes. OLGA was used to compute generation probabilities for all TCRbeta clonotypes that the gDNA method yielded from a handful of donors. TCRdb mirrors the immuneACCESS table, restricted to in-frame sequences. Some clones are absent from its copies; in checked studies, under half trace to an unresolved V gene, and the reason for the others is unknown. That table furnishes V, J and clone size, whereas the DNA furnished D and trimming. The sample table records approximately 1,000,000 clones; 70% to 80% of these occur just once. Jointly, the top ten make up approximately 0.95% of the sample.

Healthy HIV-negative adults with no recently reported acute infections or vaccinations were included as donors. Every donor was a Caucasian adult residing in Nashville, Tennessee, USA. CD4+ T cells were enriched through magnetic negative selection, after which naive cells were positively selected on CD45RA and the remaining negative fraction served as the memory subset. Blood was collected by leukapheresis, and PBMCs were isolated by Ficoll-Histopaque density gradient centrifugation and then cryopreserved in liquid nitrogen vapor phase. Purity and quantity of every magnetically sorted T cell population were checked by analytical flow cytometry. Genomic DNA was isolated from each sorted fraction and quantified by UV absorbance on a Nanodrop 2000c. From a lookup of the germline V gene, CDR1 and CDR2 are SGHRS and YFSETQ. V ends up 0 bases short and J 4 bases short, with an unmatched junction base count of 8. Its CDR3 holds 16 amino acids, cysteine through phenylalanine. This entry keeps only the CDR3 DNA: 48 bases, framed from base 1.

This sequence originates from a man between 18 and 29 years old in good health. Some clones in this sample may be carry-over from other donors' samples. Sequences were obtained from memory CD4+ T cells from PBMCs. What this sample's cell subset or site label stands for: CD45RA-negative fraction. This chain joins TRBV5-1 to TRBJ2-7; 9 middle bases align to TRBD1. The CDR3 reads as follows: CASSLVQGAFFYEQYF. The DNA reads TGCGCCAGCAGCTTGGTACAGGGGGCCTTTTTTTACGAGCAGTACTTC.